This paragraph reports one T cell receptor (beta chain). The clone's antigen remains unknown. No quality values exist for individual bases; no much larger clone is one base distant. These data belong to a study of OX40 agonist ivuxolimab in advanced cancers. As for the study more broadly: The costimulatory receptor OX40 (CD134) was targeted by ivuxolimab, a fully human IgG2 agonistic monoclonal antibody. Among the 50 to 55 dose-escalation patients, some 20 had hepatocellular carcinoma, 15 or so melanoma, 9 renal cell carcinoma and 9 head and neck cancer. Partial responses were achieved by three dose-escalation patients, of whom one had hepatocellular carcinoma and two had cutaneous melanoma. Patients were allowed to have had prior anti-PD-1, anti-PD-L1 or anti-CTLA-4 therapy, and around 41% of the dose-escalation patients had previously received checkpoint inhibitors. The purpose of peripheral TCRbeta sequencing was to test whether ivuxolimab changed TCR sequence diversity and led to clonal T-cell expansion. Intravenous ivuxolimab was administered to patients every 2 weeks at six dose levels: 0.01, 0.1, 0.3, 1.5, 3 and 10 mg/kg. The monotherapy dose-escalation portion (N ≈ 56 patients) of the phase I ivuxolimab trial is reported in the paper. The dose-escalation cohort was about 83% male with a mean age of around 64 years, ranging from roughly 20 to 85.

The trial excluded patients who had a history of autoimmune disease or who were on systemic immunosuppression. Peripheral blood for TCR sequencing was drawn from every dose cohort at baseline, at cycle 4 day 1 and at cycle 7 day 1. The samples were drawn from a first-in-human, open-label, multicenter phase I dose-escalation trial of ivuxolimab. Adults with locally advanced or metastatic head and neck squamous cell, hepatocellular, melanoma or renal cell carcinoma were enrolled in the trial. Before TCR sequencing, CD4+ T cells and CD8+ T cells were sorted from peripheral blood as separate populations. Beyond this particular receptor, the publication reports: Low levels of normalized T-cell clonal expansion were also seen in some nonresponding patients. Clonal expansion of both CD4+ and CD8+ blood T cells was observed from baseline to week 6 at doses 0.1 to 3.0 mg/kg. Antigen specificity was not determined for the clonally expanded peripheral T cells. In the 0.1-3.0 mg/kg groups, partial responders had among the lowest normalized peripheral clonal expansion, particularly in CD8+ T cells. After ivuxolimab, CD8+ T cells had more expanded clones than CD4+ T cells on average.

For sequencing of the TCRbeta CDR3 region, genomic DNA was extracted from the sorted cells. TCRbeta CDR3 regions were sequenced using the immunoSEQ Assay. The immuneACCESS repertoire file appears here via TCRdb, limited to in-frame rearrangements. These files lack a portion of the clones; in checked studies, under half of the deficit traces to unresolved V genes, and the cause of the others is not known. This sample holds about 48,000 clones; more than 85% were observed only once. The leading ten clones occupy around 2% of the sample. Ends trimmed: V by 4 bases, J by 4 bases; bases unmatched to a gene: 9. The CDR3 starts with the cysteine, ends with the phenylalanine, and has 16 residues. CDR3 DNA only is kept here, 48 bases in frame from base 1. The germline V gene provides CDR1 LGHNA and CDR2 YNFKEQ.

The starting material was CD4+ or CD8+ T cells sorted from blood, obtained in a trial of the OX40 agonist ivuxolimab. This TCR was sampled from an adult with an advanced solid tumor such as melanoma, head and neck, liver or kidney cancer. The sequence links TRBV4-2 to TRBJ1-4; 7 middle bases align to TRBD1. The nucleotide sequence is TGTGCCAGCAGCCTCACGACAGGGACCATTAATGAAAAACTGTTTTTT. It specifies CASSLTTGTINEKLFF.